These T cell receptor beta chains were read from a single sample in a study of OX40 agonist ivuxolimab in advanced cancers. The method was immunoSEQ multiplex PCR; TCRdb's version includes in-frame clones alone and lacks a portion of them. Altogether fewer than 35,000 clones are present, about nine tenths being singletons, with the ten largest covering around 4.8%. The material sequenced was CD4+ or CD8+ T cells sorted from blood, taken in a trial of the OX40 agonist ivuxolimab. The receptors shown here come from an adult with an advanced solid tumor such as melanoma, head and neck, liver or kidney cancer. The CDR3 runs from the conserved cysteine through the conserved F or W. The order of the fields is J gene, clone size, D gene, V gene, CDR3 protein, CDR3 DNA. The D gene is left open where the match is weak. Rows give clone size only sometimes, using once, few, many, or a class for an expanded clone.

j_call: TRBJ1-1
clone_size: -
d_call: -
v_call: TRBV25-1
cdr3_aa: CASGLWGAEAFF
cdr3_nt: TGTGCCAGCGGACTATGGGGCGCTGAAGCTTTCTTT

j_call: TRBJ1-1
clone_size: once
d_call: -
v_call: TRBV27
cdr3_aa: CASSLAGMNTEAFF
cdr3_nt: TGTGCCAGCAGTTTAGCGGGGATGAACACTGAAGCTTTCTTT

j_call: TRBJ2-1
clone_size: -
d_call: TRBD2
v_call: TRBV6-4
cdr3_aa: CASSEASGGANEQFF
cdr3_nt: TGTGCCAGCAGTGAAGCTAGCGGGGGGGCCAATGAGCAGTTCTTC

j_call: TRBJ2-3
clone_size: -
d_call: TRBD2
v_call: TRBV7-9
cdr3_aa: CASSLTSVENVGTQYF
cdr3_nt: TGTGCCAGCAGCTTAACTAGCGTCGAAAATGTAGGTACGCAGTATTTT

j_call: TRBJ2-1
clone_size: -
d_call: -
v_call: TRBV2
cdr3_aa: CASREGLYINEQFF
cdr3_nt: TGTGCCAGCAGGGAGGGACTCTACATCAATGAGCAGTTCTTC

j_call: TRBJ1-2
clone_size: -
d_call: -
v_call: TRBV28
cdr3_aa: CASSLSPGPFGYTF
cdr3_nt: TGTGCCAGCAGTTTATCTCCAGGGCCCTTTGGCTACACCTTC

j_call: TRBJ2-5
clone_size: few
d_call: -
v_call: TRBV9
cdr3_aa: CASSVVPSETQYF
cdr3_nt: TGTGCCAGCAGCGTAGTCCCCAGTGAGACCCAGTACTTC

j_call: TRBJ1-5
clone_size: -
d_call: -
v_call: TRBV6-5
cdr3_aa: CASSLRGGYQPQHF
cdr3_nt: TGTGCCAGCAGTTTGAGGGGAGGCTATCAGCCCCAGCATTTT

j_call: TRBJ1-1
clone_size: -
d_call: -
v_call: TRBV6-5
cdr3_aa: CASSYSQGGTEAFF
cdr3_nt: TGTGCCAGCAGTTATTCGCAGGGAGGTACTGAAGCTTTCTTT

j_call: TRBJ1-3
clone_size: -
d_call: -
v_call: TRBV2
cdr3_aa: CASRGGGSGNTIYF
cdr3_nt: TGTGCCAGCAGAGGAGGGGGCTCTGGAAACACCATATATTTT

j_call: TRBJ2-2
clone_size: -
d_call: -
v_call: TRBV5-1
cdr3_aa: CASSLRQDPNTGELFF
cdr3_nt: TGCGCCAGCAGCTTACGACAAGACCCGAACACCGGGGAGCTGTTTTTT

j_call: TRBJ1-1
clone_size: -
d_call: TRBD1
v_call: TRBV27
cdr3_aa: CASSSGTGVWTEAFF
cdr3_nt: TGTGCCAGCAGTTCCGGGACAGGGGTGTGGACTGAAGCTTTCTTT

j_call: TRBJ1-1
clone_size: -
d_call: -
v_call: TRBV10-3
cdr3_aa: CAISGGGAEAFF
cdr3_nt: TGTGCCATCAGTGGGGGGGGTGCTGAAGCTTTCTTT

j_call: TRBJ1-5
clone_size: -
d_call: -
v_call: TRBV18
cdr3_aa: CASSPAGPQVFGNQPQHF
cdr3_nt: TGTGCCAGCTCACCAGCGGGACCACAGGTTTTTGGCAATCAGCCCCAGCATTTT

j_call: TRBJ2-3
clone_size: -
d_call: TRBD2
v_call: TRBV28
cdr3_aa: CASSLTSGDTDTQYF
cdr3_nt: TGTGCCAGCAGTTTGACTAGCGGAGACACAGATACGCAGTATTTT

j_call: TRBJ1-1
clone_size: -
d_call: -
v_call: TRBV6-5
cdr3_aa: CASSLTGLDDTEAFF
cdr3_nt: TGTGCCAGCAGTCTCACAGGGCTCGATGACACTGAAGCTTTCTTT

j_call: TRBJ2-6
clone_size: -
d_call: -
v_call: TRBV29-1
cdr3_aa: CSVEDLRPSGANVLTF
cdr3_nt: TGCAGCGTTGAAGATCTCAGGCCCTCTGGGGCCAACGTCCTGACTTTC

j_call: TRBJ2-1
clone_size: -
d_call: TRBD2
v_call: TRBV27
cdr3_aa: CASSQLAGEYNEQFF
cdr3_nt: TGTGCCAGCAGCCAGCTAGCGGGAGAGTACAATGAGCAGTTCTTC

j_call: TRBJ2-5
clone_size: -
d_call: -
v_call: TRBV19
cdr3_aa: CASTGVWGTQYF
cdr3_nt: TGTGCCAGTACCGGGGTCTGGGGGACCCAGTACTTC

j_call: TRBJ2-2
clone_size: -
d_call: -
v_call: TRBV19
cdr3_aa: CASSAPTRNTGELFF
cdr3_nt: TGTGCCAGTAGCGCCCCCACCAGGAACACCGGGGAGCTGTTTTTT

j_call: TRBJ1-4
clone_size: -
d_call: -
v_call: TRBV5-4
cdr3_aa: CASSLDGGDEKLFF
cdr3_nt: TGTGCCAGCAGCTTGGATGGAGGGGATGAAAAACTGTTTTTT

j_call: TRBJ2-1
clone_size: once
d_call: TRBD1
v_call: TRBV2
cdr3_aa: CASSATGGDYNEQFF
cdr3_nt: TGTGCCAGCAGTGCAACAGGGGGTGACTACAATGAGCAGTTCTTC

j_call: TRBJ2-1
clone_size: -
d_call: TRBD2
v_call: TRBV6-5
cdr3_aa: CASSYSGTSGYNEQFF
cdr3_nt: TGTGCCAGCAGTTACTCCGGGACTAGCGGCTACAATGAGCAGTTCTTC

j_call: TRBJ2-7
clone_size: -
d_call: -
v_call: TRBV21-1
cdr3_aa: CASSRESGVSSYEQYF
cdr3_nt: TGTGCCAGCAGCAGGGAAAGCGGGGTCTCCTCCTACGAGCAGTACTTC

j_call: TRBJ2-5
clone_size: -
d_call: TRBD2
v_call: TRBV6-5
cdr3_aa: CASSYSASGRETQYF
cdr3_nt: TGTGCCAGCAGTTACTCGGCCAGCGGGAGGGAGACCCAGTACTTC

j_call: TRBJ1-2
clone_size: -
d_call: -
v_call: TRBV6-5
cdr3_aa: CASSYSSRAPRGYTF
cdr3_nt: TGTGCCAGCAGTTACTCATCCAGAGCTCCGCGCGGCTACACCTTC

j_call: TRBJ2-7
clone_size: -
d_call: -
v_call: TRBV27
cdr3_aa: CASSYRPFVYEQYF
cdr3_nt: TGTGCCAGCAGCTATAGGCCCTTCGTATACGAGCAGTACTTC

j_call: TRBJ2-1
clone_size: -
d_call: -
v_call: TRBV5-4
cdr3_aa: CASSLVGSEFF
cdr3_nt: TGTGCCAGCAGCTTGGTCGGTTCTGAATTCTTC

j_call: TRBJ2-1
clone_size: few
d_call: -
v_call: TRBV6-5
cdr3_aa: CASSLGANEQFF
cdr3_nt: TGTGCCAGCAGTCTAGGGGCGAATGAGCAGTTCTTC

j_call: TRBJ2-7
clone_size: -
d_call: -
v_call: TRBV5-1
cdr3_aa: CASGGGHPSSYEQYF
cdr3_nt: TGCGCCAGCGGGGGGGGACACCCGAGCTCCTACGAGCAGTACTTC

j_call: TRBJ1-5
clone_size: -
d_call: -
v_call: TRBV27
cdr3_aa: CASSRGDSQPQHF
cdr3_nt: TGTGCCAGCAGTCGGGGGGATTCTCAGCCCCAGCATTTT

j_call: TRBJ2-7
clone_size: -
d_call: TRBD1
v_call: TRBV9
cdr3_aa: CASSVGRGRHDEQYF
cdr3_nt: TGTGCCAGCAGCGTAGGCAGGGGGCGGCACGACGAGCAGTACTTC

j_call: TRBJ1-1
clone_size: -
d_call: TRBD1
v_call: TRBV27
cdr3_aa: CASSFYRGNTEAFF
cdr3_nt: TGTGCCAGCAGTTTCTACAGGGGAAACACTGAAGCTTTCTTT

j_call: TRBJ2-3
clone_size: -
d_call: -
v_call: TRBV7-9
cdr3_aa: CASSLVPAGSTDTQYF
cdr3_nt: TGTGCCAGCAGCTTAGTTCCGGCAGGGAGCACAGATACGCAGTATTTT

j_call: TRBJ1-4
clone_size: -
d_call: -
v_call: TRBV19
cdr3_aa: CASSVRGGNEKLFF
cdr3_nt: TGTGCCAGTAGTGTCCGTGGGGGGAATGAAAAACTGTTTTTT

j_call: TRBJ2-5
clone_size: -
d_call: TRBD1
v_call: TRBV28
cdr3_aa: CASSSGRDRGRLQETQYF
cdr3_nt: TGTGCCAGCAGTTCGGGCCGGGACAGGGGGCGGTTACAGGAGACCCAGTACTTC

j_call: TRBJ2-2
clone_size: -
d_call: TRBD1
v_call: TRBV7-9
cdr3_aa: CASSPPLSTGGLTGELFF
cdr3_nt: TGTGCCAGCAGCCCGCCCCTCTCGACAGGGGGCCTCACCGGGGAGCTGTTTTTT

j_call: TRBJ1-1
clone_size: -
d_call: -
v_call: TRBV5-4
cdr3_aa: CASSLEGTEAFF
cdr3_nt: TGTGCCAGCAGCTTGGAGGGCACTGAAGCTTTCTTT

j_call: TRBJ2-7
clone_size: -
d_call: TRBD2
v_call: TRBV4-2
cdr3_aa: CASSQGWTSSYEQYF
cdr3_nt: TGTGCCAGCAGCCAAGGGTGGACTAGCTCCTACGAGCAGTACTTC

j_call: TRBJ2-1
clone_size: -
d_call: -
v_call: TRBV6-6
cdr3_aa: CASSYGLPRGEQFF
cdr3_nt: TGTGCCAGCAGTTACGGCCTTCCCAGGGGTGAGCAGTTCTTC

j_call: TRBJ1-2
clone_size: -
d_call: TRBD1
v_call: TRBV7-9
cdr3_aa: CASSFSGTELYGYTF
cdr3_nt: TGTGCCAGCAGCTTCTCCGGGACAGAACTTTATGGCTACACCTTC

j_call: TRBJ2-1
clone_size: once
d_call: -
v_call: TRBV7-9
cdr3_aa: CASSLAGTDEQFF
cdr3_nt: TGTGCCAGCAGCTTAGCTGGGACCGATGAGCAGTTCTTC

j_call: TRBJ2-1
clone_size: -
d_call: -
v_call: TRBV2
cdr3_aa: CASREDVAYNEQFF
cdr3_nt: TGTGCCAGCAGGGAGGATGTAGCCTACAATGAGCAGTTCTTC

j_call: TRBJ1-1
clone_size: once
d_call: -
v_call: TRBV5-8
cdr3_aa: CASTGGNTEAFF
cdr3_nt: TGTGCCAGTACCGGGGGCAACACTGAAGCTTTCTTT

j_call: TRBJ1-4
clone_size: -
d_call: TRBD1
v_call: TRBV9
cdr3_aa: CASSVGDRGVEKLFF
cdr3_nt: TGTGCCAGCAGCGTAGGGGACAGGGGGGTTGAAAAACTGTTTTTT

j_call: TRBJ2-7
clone_size: -
d_call: TRBD1
v_call: TRBV7-9
cdr3_aa: CASSGNRDRGEQYF
cdr3_nt: TGTGCCAGCAGCGGGAACCGGGACAGGGGCGAGCAGTACTTC

j_call: TRBJ2-7
clone_size: -
d_call: -
v_call: TRBV15
cdr3_aa: CATSRRTVSEQYF
cdr3_nt: TGTGCCACCAGCAGAAGGACAGTAAGCGAGCAGTACTTC

j_call: TRBJ2-2
clone_size: -
d_call: -
v_call: TRBV15
cdr3_aa: CATSSTAGILEELFF
cdr3_nt: TGTGCCACCAGCAGCACGGCAGGGATTTTGGAGGAGCTGTTTTTT